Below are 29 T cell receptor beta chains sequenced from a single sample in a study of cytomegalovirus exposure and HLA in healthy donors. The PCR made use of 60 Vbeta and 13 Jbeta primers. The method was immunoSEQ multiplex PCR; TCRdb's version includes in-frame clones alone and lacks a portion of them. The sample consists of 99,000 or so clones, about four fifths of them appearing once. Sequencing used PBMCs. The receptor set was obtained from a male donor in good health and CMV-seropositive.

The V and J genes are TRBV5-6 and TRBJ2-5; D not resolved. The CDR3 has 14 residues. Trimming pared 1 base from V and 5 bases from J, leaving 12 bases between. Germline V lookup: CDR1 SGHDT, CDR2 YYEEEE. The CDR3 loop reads CASSLPATMETQYF. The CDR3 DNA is TGTGCCAGCAGCTTGCCCGCGACAATGGAGACCCAGTACTTC.

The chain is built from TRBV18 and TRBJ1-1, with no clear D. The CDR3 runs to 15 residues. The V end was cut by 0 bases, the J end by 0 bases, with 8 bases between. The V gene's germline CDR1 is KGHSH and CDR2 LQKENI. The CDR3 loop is CASSPPTQMNTEAFF. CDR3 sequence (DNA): TGTGCCAGCTCACCACCGACACAGATGAACACTGAAGCTTTCTTT.

The CDR3 bases are TGTGCCAGCAGCGTAGGAGGGATCGATACGCAGTATTTT. It is translated as CASSVGGIDTQYF. The chain is built from TRBV9 and TRBJ2-3; D possibly corresponds to TRBD2 (5 bases). Germline CDR1 is SGDLS and CDR2 is YYNGEE. Trimming removed 0 bases at V and 6 bases at J, with 8 bases between. The CDR3 runs to 13 residues. The whole variable domain, filled in from reference TRBV9 and TRBJ2-3, reads DSGVTQTPKHLITATGQRVTLRCSPRSGDLSVYWYQQSLDQGLQFLIQYYNGEERAKGNILERFSAQQFPDLHSELNLSSLELGDSALYFCASSVGGIDTQYFGPGTRLTVL.

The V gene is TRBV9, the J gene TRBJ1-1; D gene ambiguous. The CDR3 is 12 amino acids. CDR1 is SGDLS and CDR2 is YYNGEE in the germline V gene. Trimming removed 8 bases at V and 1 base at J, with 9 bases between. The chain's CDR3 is CASREPNTEAFF. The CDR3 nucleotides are TGTGCCAGTCGGGAGCCGAACACTGAAGCTTTCTTT.

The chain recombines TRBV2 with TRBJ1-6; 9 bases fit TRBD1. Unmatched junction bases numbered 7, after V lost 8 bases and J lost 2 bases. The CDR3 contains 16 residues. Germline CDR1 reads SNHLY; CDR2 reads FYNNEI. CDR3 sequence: CASLGQGWTYNSPLHF. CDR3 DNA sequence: TGTGCCAGCCTGGGACAGGGATGGACCTATAATTCACCCCTCCACTTT.

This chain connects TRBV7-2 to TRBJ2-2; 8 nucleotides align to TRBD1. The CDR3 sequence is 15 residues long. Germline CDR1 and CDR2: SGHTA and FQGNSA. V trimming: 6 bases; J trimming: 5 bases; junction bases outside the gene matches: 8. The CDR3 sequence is CASRPGTGGTGELFF. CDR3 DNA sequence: TGTGCCAGCAGACCCGGGACAGGAGGAACCGGGGAGCTGTTTTTT.

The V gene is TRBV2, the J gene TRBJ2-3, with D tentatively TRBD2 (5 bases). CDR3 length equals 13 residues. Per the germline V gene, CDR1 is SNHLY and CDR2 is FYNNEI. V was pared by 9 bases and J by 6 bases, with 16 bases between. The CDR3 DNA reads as TGTGCCAGTTCGTCGGGGATCGGGGATACGCAGTATTTT. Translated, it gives CASSSGIGDTQYF.

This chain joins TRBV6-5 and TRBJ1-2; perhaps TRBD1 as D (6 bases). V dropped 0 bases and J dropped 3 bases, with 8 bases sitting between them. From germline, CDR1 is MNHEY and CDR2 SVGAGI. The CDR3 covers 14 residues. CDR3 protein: CASSYSRGHYGYTF. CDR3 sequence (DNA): TGTGCCAGCAGTTACTCGCGGGGGCACTATGGCTACACCTTC.

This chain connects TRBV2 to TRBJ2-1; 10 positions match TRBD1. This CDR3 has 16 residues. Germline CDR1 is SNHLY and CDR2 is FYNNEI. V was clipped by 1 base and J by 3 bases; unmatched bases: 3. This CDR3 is CASSEGQGANYNEQFF. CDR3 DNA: TGTGCCAGCAGTGAAGGACAGGGGGCCAACTACAATGAGCAGTTCTTC.

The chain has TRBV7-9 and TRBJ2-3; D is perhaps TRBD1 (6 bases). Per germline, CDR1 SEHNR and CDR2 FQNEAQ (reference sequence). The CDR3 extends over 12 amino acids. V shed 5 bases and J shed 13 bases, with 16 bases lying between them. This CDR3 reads CASSDLGTKKYF. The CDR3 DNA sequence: TGTGCCAGCAGCGACCTCGGGACAAAGAAGTATTTT.

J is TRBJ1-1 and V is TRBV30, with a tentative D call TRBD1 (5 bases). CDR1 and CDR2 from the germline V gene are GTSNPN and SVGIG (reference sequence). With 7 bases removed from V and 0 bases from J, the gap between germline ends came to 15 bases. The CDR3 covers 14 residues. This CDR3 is CAFSRTLMNTEAFF. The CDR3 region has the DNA TGTGCCTTCTCTCGGACATTGATGAACACTGAAGCTTTCTTT.

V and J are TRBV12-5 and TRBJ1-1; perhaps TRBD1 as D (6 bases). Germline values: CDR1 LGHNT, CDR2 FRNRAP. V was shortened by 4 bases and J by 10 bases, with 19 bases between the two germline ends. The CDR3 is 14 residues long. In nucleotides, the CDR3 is TGTGCTAGTGGTTGGGGGACATCCGAAGATCTAGCTTTCTTT. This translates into CASGWGTSEDLAFF.

The chain's CDR3 is CASSLNQGDEQFF. DNA for the CDR3: TGTGCCAGCAGCCTTAACCAAGGGGATGAGCAGTTCTTC. This rearrangement joins TRBV9 to TRBJ2-1, with a tentative D call TRBD1 (5 bases). Trimming left V 4 bases short and J 8 bases short, with 13 bases between. CDR1 and CDR2 (germline): SGDLS, YYNGEE. The CDR3 has 13 amino acids.

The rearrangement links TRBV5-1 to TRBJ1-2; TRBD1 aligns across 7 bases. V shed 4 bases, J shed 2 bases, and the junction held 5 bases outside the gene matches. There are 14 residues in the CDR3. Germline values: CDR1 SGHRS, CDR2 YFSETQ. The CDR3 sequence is CASSPQTGNYGYTF. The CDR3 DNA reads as TGCGCCAGCAGCCCCCAGACAGGGAACTATGGCTACACCTTC.

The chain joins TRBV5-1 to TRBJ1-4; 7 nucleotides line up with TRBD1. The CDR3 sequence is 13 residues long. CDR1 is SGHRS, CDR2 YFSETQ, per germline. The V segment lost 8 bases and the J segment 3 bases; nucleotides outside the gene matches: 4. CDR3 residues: CASTDRPNEKLFF. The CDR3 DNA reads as TGCGCCAGTACGGACAGGCCTAATGAAAAACTGTTTTTT.

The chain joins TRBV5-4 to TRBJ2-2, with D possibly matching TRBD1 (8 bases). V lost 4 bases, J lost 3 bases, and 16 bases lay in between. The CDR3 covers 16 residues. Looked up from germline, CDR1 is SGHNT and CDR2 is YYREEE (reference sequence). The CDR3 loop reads CASSPRQGRDTGELFF. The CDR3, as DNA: TGTGCCAGCAGCCCCAGACAGGGGAGGGACACCGGGGAGCTGTTTTTT.

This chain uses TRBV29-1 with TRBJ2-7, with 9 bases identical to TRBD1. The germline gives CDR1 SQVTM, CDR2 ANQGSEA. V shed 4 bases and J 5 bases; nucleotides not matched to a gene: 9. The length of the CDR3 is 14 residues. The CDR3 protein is CSVAWTGVSDEQYF. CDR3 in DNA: TGCAGCGTTGCCTGGACAGGGGTTTCCGACGAGCAGTACTTC.

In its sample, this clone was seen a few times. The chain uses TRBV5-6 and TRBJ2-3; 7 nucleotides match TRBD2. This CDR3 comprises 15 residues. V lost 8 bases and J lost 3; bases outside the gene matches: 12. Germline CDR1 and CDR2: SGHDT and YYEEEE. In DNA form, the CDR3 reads TGTGCCAGTTCCTTACCGGGACTAACTACAGATACGCAGTATTTT. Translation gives CASSLPGLTTDTQYF.

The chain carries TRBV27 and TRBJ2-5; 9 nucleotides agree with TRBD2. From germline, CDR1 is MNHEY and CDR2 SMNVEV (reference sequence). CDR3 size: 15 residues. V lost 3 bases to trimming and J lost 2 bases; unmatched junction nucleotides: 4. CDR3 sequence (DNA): TGTGCCAGCAGTTTTAAGCGGGGGGTACAAGAGACCCAGTACTTC. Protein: CASSFKRGVQETQYF.

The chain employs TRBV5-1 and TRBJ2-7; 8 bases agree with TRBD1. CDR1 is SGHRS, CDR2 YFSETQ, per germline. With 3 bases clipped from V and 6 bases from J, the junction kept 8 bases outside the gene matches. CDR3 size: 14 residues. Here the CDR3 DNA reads TGCGCCAGCAGCTCGACCGGGACAGGCGCCGAGCAGTACTTC. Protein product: CASSSTGTGAEQYF.

CDR3: CSVREGSNSPLHF. CDR3 sequence (DNA): TGCAGCGTTAGGGAGGGAAGTAATTCACCCCTCCACTTT. J is TRBJ1-6 and V is TRBV29-1, with D uncertain. The germline V gene has CDR1 SQVTM and CDR2 ANQGSEA. V lost 5 bases to trimming and J lost 6 bases, with 11 bases between them. The CDR3 length is 13 residues.

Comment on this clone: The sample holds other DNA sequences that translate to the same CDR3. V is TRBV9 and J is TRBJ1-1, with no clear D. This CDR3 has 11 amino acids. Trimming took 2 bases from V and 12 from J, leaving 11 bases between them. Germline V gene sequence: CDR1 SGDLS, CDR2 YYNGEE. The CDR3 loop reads CASSVGGISFF. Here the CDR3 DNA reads TGTGCCAGCAGCGTGGGAGGGATCTCTTTCTTT.

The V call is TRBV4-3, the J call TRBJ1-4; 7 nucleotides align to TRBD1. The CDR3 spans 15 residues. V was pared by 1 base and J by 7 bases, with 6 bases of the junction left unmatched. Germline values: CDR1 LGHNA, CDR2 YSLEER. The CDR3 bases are TGCGCCAGCAGCCAAGTGAGGGGGCGAGGTGAAAAACTGTTTTTT. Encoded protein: CASSQVRGRGEKLFF.

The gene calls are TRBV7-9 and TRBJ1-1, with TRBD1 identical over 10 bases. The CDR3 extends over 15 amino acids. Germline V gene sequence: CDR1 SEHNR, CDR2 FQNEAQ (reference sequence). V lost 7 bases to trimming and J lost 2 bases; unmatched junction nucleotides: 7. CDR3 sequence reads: CASTIGQGENTEAFF. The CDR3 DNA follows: TGTGCCAGCACCATAGGACAGGGGGAAAACACTGAAGCTTTCTTT.

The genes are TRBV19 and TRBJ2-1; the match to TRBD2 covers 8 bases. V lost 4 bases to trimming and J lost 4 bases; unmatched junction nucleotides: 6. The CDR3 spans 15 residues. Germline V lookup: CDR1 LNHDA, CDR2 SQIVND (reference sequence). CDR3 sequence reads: CASSTAGGAYNEQFF. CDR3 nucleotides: TGTGCCAGTAGTACTGCGGGGGGTGCATACAATGAGCAGTTCTTC.

CDR3 nucleotide sequence: TGTGCCAGCAGCTCGGACCTCGGGGACACTGAAGCTTTCTTT. This codes for CASSSDLGDTEAFF. The V and J genes are TRBV7-9 and TRBJ1-1; no clear D. With 4 bases removed from V and 3 bases from J, the gap between germline ends came to 12 bases. This CDR3 has 14 residues. Germline values: CDR1 SEHNR, CDR2 FQNEAQ (reference sequence).

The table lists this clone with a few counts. The CDR3 loop reads CASSYSWPSGNTIYF. DNA of the CDR3: TGTGCCAGCAGTTACTCGTGGCCCTCTGGAAACACCATATATTTT. The chain is built from TRBV6-6 and TRBJ1-3; no definite D call. V was trimmed by 0 bases and J by 0 bases, leaving 6 bases between them. Germline CDR1 and CDR2: MNHNY and SVGAGI (reference sequence). This CDR3 has 15 residues.

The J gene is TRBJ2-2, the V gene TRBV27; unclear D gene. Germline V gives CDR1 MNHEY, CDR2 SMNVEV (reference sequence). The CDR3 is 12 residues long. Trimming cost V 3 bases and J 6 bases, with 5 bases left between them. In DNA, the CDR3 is TGTGCCAGCAGTTTCTCGTCCGGGGAGCTGTTTTTT. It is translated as CASSFSSGELFF.

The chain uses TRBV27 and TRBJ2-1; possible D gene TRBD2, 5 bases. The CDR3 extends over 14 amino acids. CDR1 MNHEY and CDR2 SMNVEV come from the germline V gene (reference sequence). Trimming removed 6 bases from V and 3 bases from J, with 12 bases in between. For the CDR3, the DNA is TGTGCCAGCAGCGGGGTAGCTTTCTACAATGAGCAGTTCTTC. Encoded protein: CASSGVAFYNEQFF.